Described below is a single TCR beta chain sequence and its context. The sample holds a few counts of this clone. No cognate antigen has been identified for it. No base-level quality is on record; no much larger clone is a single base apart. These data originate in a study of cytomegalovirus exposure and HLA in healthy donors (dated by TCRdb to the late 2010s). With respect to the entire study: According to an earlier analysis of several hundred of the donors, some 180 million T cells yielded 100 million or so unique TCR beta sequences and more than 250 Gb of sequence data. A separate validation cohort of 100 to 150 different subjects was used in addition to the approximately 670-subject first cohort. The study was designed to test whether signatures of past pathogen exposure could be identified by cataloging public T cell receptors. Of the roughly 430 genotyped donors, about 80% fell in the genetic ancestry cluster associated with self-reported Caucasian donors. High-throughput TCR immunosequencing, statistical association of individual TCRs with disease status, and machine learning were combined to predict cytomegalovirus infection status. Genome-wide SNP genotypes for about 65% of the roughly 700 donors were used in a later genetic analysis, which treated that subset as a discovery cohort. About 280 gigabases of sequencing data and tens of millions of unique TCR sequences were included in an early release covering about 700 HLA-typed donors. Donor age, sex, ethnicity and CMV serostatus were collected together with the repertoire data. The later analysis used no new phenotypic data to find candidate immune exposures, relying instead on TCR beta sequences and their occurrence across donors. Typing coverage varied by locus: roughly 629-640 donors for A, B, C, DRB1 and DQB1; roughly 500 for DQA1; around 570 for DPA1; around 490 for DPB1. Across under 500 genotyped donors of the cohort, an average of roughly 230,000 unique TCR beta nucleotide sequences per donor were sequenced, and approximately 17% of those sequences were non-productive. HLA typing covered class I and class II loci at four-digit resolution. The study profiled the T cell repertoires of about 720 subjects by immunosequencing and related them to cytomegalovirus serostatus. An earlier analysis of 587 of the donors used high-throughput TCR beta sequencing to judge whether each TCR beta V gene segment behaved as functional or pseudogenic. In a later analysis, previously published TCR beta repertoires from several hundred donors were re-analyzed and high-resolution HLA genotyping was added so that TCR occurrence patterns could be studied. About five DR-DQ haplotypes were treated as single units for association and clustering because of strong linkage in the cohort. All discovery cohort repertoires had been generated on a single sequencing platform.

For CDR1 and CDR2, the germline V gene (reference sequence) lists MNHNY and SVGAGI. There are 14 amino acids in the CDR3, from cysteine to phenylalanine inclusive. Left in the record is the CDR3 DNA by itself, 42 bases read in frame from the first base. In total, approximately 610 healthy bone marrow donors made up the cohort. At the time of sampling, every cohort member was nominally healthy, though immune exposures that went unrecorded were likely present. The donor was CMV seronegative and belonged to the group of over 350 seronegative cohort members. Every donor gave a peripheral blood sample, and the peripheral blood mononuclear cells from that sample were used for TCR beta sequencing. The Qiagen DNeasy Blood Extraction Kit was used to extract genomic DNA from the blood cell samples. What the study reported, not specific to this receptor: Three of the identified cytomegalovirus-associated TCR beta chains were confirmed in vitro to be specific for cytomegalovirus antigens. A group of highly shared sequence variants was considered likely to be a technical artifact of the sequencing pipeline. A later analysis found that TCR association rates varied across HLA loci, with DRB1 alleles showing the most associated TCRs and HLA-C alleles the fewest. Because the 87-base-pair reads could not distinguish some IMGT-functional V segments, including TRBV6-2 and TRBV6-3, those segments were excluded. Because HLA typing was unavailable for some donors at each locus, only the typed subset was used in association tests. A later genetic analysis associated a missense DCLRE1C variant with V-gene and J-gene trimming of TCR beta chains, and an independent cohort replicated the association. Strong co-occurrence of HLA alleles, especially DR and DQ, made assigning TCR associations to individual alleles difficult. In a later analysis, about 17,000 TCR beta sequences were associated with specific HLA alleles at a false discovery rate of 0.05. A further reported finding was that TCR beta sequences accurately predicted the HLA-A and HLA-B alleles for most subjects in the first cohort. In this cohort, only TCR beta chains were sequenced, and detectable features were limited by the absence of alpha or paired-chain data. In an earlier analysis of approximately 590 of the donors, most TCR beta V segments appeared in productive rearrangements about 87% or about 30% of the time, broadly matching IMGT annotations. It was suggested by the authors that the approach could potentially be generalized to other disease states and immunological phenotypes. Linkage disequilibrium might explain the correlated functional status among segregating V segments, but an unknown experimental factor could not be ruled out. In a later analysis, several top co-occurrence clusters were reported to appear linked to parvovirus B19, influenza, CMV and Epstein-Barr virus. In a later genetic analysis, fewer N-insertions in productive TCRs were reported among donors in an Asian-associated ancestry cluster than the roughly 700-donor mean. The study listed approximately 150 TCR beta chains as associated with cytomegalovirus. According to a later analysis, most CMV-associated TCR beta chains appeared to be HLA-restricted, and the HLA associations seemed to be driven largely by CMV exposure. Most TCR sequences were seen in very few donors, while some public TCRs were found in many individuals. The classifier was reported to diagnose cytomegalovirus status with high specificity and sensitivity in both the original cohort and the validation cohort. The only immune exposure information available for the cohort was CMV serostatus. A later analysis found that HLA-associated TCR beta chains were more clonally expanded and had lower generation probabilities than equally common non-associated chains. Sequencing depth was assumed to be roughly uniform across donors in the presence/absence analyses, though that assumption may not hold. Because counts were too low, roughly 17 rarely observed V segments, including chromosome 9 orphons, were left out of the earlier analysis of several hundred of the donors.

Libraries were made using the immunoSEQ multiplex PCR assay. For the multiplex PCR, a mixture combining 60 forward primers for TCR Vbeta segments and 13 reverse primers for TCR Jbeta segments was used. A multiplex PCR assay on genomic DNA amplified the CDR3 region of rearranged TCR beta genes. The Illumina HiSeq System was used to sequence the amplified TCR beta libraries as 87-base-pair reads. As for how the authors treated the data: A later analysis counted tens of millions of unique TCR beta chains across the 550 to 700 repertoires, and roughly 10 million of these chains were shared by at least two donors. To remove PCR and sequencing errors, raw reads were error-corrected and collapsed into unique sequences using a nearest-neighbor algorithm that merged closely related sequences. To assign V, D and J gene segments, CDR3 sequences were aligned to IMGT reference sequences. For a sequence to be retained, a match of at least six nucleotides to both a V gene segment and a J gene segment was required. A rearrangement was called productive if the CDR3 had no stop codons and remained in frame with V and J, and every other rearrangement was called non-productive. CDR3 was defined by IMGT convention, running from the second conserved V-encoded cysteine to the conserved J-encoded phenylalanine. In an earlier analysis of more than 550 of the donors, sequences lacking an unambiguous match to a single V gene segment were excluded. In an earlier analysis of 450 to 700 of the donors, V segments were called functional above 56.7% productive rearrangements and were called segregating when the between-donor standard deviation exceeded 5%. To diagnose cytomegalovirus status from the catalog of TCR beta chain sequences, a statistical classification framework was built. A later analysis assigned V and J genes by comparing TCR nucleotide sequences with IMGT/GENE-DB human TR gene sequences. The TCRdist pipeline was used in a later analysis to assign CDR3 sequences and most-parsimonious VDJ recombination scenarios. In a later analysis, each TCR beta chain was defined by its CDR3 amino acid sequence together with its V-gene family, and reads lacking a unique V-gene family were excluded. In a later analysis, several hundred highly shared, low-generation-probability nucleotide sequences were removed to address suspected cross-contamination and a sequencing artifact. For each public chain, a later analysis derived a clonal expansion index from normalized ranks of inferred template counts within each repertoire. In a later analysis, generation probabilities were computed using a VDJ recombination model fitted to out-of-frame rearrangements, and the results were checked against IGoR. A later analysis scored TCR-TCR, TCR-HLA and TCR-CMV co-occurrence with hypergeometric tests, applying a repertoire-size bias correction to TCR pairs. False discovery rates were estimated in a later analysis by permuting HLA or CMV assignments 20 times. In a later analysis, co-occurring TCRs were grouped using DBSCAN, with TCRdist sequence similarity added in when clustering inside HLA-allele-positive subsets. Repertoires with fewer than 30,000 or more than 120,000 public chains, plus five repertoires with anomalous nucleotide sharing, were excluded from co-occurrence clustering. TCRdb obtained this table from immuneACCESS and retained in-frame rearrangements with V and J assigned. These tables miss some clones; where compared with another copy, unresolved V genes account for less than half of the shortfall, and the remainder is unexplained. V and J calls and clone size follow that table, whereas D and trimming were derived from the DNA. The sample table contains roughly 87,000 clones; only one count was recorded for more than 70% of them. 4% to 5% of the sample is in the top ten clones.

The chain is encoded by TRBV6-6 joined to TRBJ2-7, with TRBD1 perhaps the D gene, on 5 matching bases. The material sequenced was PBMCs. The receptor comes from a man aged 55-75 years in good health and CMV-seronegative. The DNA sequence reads TGTGCGTGCAGGGTTCTTGTCGAAGGGGCCGAGCAGTACTTC. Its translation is CACRVLVEGAEQYF.